This paragraph covers one T cell receptor (beta chain) sequence. This clone was picked up one time. Its antigen is still unknown. One base away there is no much larger clone; base qualities are not given. The source of the sample is a study of T cells after posttransplantation cyclophosphamide (dated by TCRdb to 2016 to 2017). Background on the whole study: T cell repertoire reconstitution was tracked by TRB sequencing after myeloablative bone marrow transplantation in which posttransplantation cyclophosphamide was used as GVHD prophylaxis. Public TRB sequences were compared against a database of over 3,500 sequences linked to responses to pathogens, tumor antigens, self-antigens and alloantigens. Because TRA and TRB clonality correlated tightly in about 9 samples, the subsequent TCR analyses were limited to TRB only. Antigen receptor sequencing was done on samples from 35 PTCy-treated patients and from over 15 related bone marrow donors of those patients. In 3 patients, TRB sequencing was also performed on up to about 3 more blood samples taken 2 to 5.2 years after transplant, and in a handful of patients, pretransplant blood was also TRB-sequenced. TRB sequencing was performed on blood from all 35 or so PTCy patients with 1-year posttransplant specimens. The paper as a whole reports these results and caveats: Donor-recipient similarity was low at 1-2 months but increased during the first year, and donor CD8+ memory clones often dominated later blood repertoires. The TRB repertoires of T cells infiltrating skin or GI tract showed only limited overlap with the TRB repertoires of T cells in blood. Across 45 patients, recipient CMV seropositivity and CMV reactivation were highly associated with TRB clonality; PTCy diversity was similar to CNI/methotrexate controls.

TRB sequencing used genomic DNA with the immunoSEQ assay at survey resolution or the hsTCRB kit. The authors' pipeline ran thus. The immunoSEQ software was used for initial read processing, and the LymphoSeq R package was used for repertoire analyses. For each TRB dataset, clonality was calculated as 1 minus normalized Shannon entropy, and the Gini coefficient was computed as well. To infer phenotypes in unsorted samples, TRB sequences from sorted subsets of the recipient or donor were mapped onto unsorted samples from the same recipient. This immuneACCESS table, as held by TCRdb, lists in-frame sequences with V and J called but not all clones. Of the missing ones, under half trace to an unresolved V gene in checked studies; the others have no known cause. The V and J calls and the clone size are those of that table, but D and trimming were determined from the DNA. This sample is represented by 50,000 to 55,000 clones; around 83% of them were singletons. About 2.7% of the sample is held by the ten biggest clonotypes.

PTCy-treated patients came from a prospective multi-institutional clinical trial. Peripheral blood and bone marrow mononuclear cells were isolated by Ficoll-Hypaque density centrifugation and were cryopreserved. Spanning cysteine to phenylalanine, the CDR3 consists of 13 amino acids. CDR3 DNA only is kept here, 39 bases in frame from base 1. Between the V and J ends, shortened by 0 bases and 7 bases respectively, the junction contains 8 bases. CDR1 and CDR2 are drawn from the germline V gene: SGHRS, YFSETQ. This receptor was obtained from a man aged 30 to 39 with a blood cancer, CMV-positive, and with a related stem cell donor. The sequenced sample was PBMCs. The V gene is TRBV5-1 and the J gene is TRBJ2-1; TRBD1 is perhaps the D gene, given 5 matching bases. The CDR3 sequence is CASSLVSGNEQFF. The DNA sequence is as follows: TGCGCCAGCAGCTTGGTGTCAGGGAATGAGCAGTTCTTC. Joined to the reference TRBV5-1 and TRBJ2-1 proteins, this CDR3 gives the full variable domain: KAGVTQTPRYLIKTRGQQVTLSCSPISGHRSVSWYQQTPGQGLQFLFEYFSETQRNKGNFPGRFSGRQFSNSRSEMNVSTLELGDSALYLCASSLVSGNEQFFGPGTRLTVL.